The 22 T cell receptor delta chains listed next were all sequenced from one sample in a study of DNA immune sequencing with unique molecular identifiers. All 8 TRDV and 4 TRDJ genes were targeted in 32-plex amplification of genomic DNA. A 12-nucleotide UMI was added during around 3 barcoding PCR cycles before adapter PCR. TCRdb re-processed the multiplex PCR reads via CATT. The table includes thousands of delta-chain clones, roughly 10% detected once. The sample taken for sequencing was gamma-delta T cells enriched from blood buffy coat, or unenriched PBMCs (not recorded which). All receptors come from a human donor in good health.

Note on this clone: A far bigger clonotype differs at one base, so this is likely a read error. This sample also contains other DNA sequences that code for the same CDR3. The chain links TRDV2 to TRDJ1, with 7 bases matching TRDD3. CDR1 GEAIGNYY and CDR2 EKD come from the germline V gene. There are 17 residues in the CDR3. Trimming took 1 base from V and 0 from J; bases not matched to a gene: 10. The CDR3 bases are TGTGCCTGTGACACAGTGGATGGGGGAGAGTACACCGATAAACTCATCTTT. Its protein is CACDTVDGGEYTDKLIF.

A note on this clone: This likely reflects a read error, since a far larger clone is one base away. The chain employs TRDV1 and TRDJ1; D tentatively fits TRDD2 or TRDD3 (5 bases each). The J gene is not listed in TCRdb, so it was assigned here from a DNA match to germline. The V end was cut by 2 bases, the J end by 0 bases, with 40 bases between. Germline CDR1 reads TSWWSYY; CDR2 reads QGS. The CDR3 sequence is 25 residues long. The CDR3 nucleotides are TGTGCTCTTGGGGAAGGACGGCCTTCGCCCTACTGGCGGACATTATTGAGGTCGTACACCGATAAACTCATCTTT. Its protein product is CALGEGRPSPYWRTLLRSYTDKLIF.

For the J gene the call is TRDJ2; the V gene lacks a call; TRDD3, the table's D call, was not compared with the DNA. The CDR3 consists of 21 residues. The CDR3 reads CALGELTSATGGYILTAQLFF. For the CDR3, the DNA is TGTGCTCTTGGGGAACTAACATCCGCCACTGGGGGATACATCTTGACAGCACAACTCTTCTTT.

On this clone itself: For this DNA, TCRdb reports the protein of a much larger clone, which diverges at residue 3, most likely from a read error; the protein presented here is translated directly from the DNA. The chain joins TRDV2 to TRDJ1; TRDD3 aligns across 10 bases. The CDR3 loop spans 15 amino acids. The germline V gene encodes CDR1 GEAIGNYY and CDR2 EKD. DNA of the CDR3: TGTGCCCGTGACACCGTTTCTGGGGGATACGATAAACTCATCTTT. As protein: CARDTVSGGYDKLIF.

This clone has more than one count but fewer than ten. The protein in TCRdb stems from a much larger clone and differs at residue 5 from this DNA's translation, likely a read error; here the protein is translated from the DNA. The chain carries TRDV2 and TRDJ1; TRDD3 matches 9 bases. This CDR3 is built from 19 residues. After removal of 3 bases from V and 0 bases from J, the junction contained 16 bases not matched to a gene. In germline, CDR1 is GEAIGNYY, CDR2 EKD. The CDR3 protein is CACDALSLLGEEYTDKLIF. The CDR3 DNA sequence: TGTGCCTGTGACGCCTTGTCTTTACTGGGGGAAGAGTACACCGATAAACTCATCTTT.

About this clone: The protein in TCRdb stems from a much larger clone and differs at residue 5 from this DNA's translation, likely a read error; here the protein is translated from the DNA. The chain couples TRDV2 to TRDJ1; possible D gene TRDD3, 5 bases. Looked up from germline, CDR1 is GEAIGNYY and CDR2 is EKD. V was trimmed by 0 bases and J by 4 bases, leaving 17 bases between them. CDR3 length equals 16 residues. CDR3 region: CACDTLGDGEGDKLIF. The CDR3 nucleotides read TGTGCCTGTGACACCCTCGGGGACGGGGAGGGCGATAAACTCATCTTT.

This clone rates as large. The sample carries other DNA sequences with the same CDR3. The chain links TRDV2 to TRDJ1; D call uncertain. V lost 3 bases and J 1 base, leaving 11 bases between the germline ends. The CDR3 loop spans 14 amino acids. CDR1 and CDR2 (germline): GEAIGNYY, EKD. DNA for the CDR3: TGTGCCTGTGACGACCTTACAGCCACCGATAAACTCATCTTT. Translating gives CACDDLTATDKLIF.

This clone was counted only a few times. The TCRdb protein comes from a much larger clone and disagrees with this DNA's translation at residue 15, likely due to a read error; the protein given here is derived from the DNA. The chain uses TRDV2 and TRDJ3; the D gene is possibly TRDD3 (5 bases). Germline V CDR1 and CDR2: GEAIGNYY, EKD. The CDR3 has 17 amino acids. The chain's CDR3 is CACDTSPPSWDTRQVFF. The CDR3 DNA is TGTGCCTGTGACACATCGCCCCCCTCCTGGGACACCCGACAGGTGTTTTTC.

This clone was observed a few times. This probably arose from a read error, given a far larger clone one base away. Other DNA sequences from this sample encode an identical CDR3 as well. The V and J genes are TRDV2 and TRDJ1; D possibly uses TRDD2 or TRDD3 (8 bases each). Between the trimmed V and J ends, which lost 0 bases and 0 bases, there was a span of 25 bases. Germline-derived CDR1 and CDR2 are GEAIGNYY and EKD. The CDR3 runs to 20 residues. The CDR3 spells CACDTLLPTALGAYTDKLIF. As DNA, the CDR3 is TGTGCCTGTGACACCCTACTTCCTACGGCACTGGGGGCTTACACCGATAAACTCATCTTT.

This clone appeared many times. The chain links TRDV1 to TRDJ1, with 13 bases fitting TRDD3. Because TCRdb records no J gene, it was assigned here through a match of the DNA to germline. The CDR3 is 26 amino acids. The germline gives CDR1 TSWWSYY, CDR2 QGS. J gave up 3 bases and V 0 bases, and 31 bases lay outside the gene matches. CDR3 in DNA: TGTGCTCTTGGGGAACTAGCGTGGGTAAGGCACCTCCTGTCGACTGGGGGATACGAGAATTCCGATAAACTCATCTTT. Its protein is CALGELAWVRHLLSTGGYENSDKLIF.

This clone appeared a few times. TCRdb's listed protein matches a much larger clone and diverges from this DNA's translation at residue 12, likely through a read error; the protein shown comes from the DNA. The CDR3 region is CAYRSRTPWGIQGTDKLIF. The DNA for the CDR3 is TGTGCTTATAGGAGCCGAACTCCCTGGGGGATACAGGGTACCGATAAACTCATCTTT. V is TRAV38-2/DV8 and J is TRDJ1, with 11 bases identical to TRDD3. This CDR3 region has 19 residues. Germline CDR1 and CDR2: TSESDYY and QEAYKQQN. Germline trimming cut 1 base from V and 2 bases from J; bases unmatched to any gene: 13.

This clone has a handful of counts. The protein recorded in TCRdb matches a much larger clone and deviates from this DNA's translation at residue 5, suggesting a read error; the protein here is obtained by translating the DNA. The CDR3 reads CACDMGSLGVGSWDTRQMFF. CDR3 coding DNA: TGTGCCTGTGACATGGGAAGCCTGGGGGTCGGCTCCTGGGACACCCGACAGATGTTTTTC. The chain combines TRDV2 with TRDJ3; TRDD3 agrees at 7 bases. Germline loops: CDR1 GEAIGNYY, CDR2 EKD. Trimming removed 2 bases from V and 0 bases from J; junction bases left unmatched: 12. The CDR3 consists of 20 residues.

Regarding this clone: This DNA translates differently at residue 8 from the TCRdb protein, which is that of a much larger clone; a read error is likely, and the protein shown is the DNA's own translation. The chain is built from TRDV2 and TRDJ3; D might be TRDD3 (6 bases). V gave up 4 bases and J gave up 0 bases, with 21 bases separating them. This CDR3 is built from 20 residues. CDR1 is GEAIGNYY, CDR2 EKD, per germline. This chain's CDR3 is CACDPIVQGESSWDTRQMFF. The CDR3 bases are TGTGCCTGTGATCCCATTGTACAGGGGGAAAGCTCCTGGGACACCCGACAGATGTTTTTC.

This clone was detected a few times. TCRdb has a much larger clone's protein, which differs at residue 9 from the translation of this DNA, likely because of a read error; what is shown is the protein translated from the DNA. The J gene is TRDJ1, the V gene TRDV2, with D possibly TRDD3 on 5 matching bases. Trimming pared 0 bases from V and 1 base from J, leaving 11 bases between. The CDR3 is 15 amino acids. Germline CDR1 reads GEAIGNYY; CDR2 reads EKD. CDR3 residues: CACDTVGGPTDKLIF. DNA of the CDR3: TGTGCCTGTGACACCGTCGGGGGTCCCACCGATAAACTCATCTTT.

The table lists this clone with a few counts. The CDR3 sequence is CAASRSFTGDGGKYTDKLIF. CDR3 sequence (DNA): TGTGCAGCAAGCCGTTCTTTTACTGGGGATGGGGGGAAGTACACCGATAAACTCATCTTT. The J gene is TRDJ1, the V gene TRAV29/DV5; TRDD3 matches at 7 bases. The J gene, not given by TCRdb, was assigned here from a germline match of the nucleotide sequence. This CDR3 has 20 residues. CDR1 NSMFDY and CDR2 ISSIKDK come from the germline V gene. J gave up 0 bases and V 1 base, and 21 bases lay outside the gene matches.

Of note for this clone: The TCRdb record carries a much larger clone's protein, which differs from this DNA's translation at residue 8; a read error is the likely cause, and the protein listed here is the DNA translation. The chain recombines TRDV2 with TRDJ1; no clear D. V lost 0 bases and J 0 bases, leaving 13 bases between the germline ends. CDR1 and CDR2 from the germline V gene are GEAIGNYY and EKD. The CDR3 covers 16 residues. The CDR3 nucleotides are TGTGCCTGTGACACCCTTACTGTGGGAGACACCGATAAACTCATCTTT. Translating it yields CACDTLTVGDTDKLIF.

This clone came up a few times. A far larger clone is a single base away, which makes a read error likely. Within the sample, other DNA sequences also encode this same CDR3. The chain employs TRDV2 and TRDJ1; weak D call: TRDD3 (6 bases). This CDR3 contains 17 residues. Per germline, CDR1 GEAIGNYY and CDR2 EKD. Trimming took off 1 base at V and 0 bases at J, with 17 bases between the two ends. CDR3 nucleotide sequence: TGTGCCTGTGACACTCTAGGGGATGGAAAGTACACCGATAAACTCATCTTT. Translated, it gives CACDTLGDGKYTDKLIF.

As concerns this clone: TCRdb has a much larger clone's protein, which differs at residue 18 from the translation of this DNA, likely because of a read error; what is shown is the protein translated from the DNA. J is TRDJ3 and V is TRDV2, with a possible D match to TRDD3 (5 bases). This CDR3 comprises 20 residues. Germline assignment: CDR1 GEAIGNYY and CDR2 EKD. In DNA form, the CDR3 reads TGTGCCTGTGACACCGTACTGACCTTAGGGAGCTCCTGGGACACCCGACAGAGGTTTTTC. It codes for CACDTVLTLGSSWDTRQRFF.

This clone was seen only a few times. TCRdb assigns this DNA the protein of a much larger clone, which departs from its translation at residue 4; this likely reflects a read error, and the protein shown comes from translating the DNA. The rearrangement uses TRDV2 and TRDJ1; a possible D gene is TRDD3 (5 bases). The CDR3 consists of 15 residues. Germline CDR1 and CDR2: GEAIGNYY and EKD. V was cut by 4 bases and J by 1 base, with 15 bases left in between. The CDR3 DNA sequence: TGTGCCTGTGAAACCGTCGGGGGTCGCACCGATAAACTCATCTTT. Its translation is CACETVGGRTDKLIF.

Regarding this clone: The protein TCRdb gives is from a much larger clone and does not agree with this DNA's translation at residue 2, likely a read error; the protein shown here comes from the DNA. CDR3: CSCDTLGDGKYTDKLIF. CDR3 in DNA: TGTTCCTGTGACACTCTGGGGGATGGAAAGTACACCGATAAACTCATCTTT. The chain is built from TRDV2 and TRDJ1; TRDD3 agrees at 9 bases. The CDR3 loop spans 17 amino acids. CDR1 and CDR2 (germline): GEAIGNYY, EKD.

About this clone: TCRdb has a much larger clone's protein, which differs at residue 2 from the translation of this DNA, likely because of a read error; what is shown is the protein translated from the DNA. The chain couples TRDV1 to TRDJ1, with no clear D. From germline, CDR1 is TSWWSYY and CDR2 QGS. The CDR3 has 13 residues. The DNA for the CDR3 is TGTTCTCTTGGGAACCTCGGGACCGATAAACTCATCTTT. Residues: CSLGNLGTDKLIF.

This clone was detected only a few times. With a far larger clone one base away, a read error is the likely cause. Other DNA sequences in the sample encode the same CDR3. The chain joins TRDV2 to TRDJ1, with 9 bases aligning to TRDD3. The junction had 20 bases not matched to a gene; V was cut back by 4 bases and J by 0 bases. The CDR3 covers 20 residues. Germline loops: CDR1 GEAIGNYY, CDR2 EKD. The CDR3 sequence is CACDNLGTGGYRTYTDKLIF. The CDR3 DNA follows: TGTGCCTGTGATAATCTTGGTACGGGGGGATACCGTACTTACACCGATAAACTCATCTTT.